Shown below are 21 T cell receptor beta chains from a single sample sequenced in a study of blood T cell repertoires in COVID-19. This table comes from immunoSEQ multiplex PCR, and its TCRdb copy is limited to in-frame clones, with some not included. This table holds approximately 180,000 clones, approximately 88% found once. Source material: peripheral blood. The receptors stem from a woman aged 35 to 49 with COVID-19, enrolled during active disease.

This chain connects TRBV11-3 to TRBJ1-1; 7 positions match TRBD1. The CDR3 extends over 12 amino acids. Germline V gene sequence: CDR1 SGHNT, CDR2 YENEEA. V was pared by 5 bases and J by 5 bases, with 2 bases of the junction left unmatched. DNA of the CDR3: TGTGCCAGCAGCCCAGGGGGGACTGAAGCTTTCTTT. It is translated as CASSPGGTEAFF.

V gene TRBV28 combines with J gene TRBJ2-1; a possible D gene is TRBD2 (6 bases). V dropped 3 bases and J dropped 10 bases, with 10 bases sitting between them. The CDR3 contains 12 residues. Germline V CDR1 and CDR2: MDHEN, SYDVKM. The CDR3 loop is CASSLREEEQFF. The CDR3 DNA is TGTGCCAGCAGTTTGAGGGAGGAGGAGCAGTTCTTC.

The chain links TRBV2 to TRBJ1-2; D possibly corresponds to TRBD1 (6 bases). V lost 1 base and J 0 bases, leaving 9 bases between the germline ends. The germline gives CDR1 SNHLY, CDR2 FYNNEI. CDR3 length: 15 amino acids. CDR3: CASSEGRTANYGYTF. The CDR3 DNA follows: TGTGCCAGCAGTGAAGGAAGGACAGCTAACTATGGCTACACCTTC.

This chain links TRBV12-3 or TRBV12-4 with TRBJ1-3; D remains ambiguous. CDR3 length: 12 amino acids. V lost 6 bases to trimming and J lost 4 bases, with 7 bases between them. This chain's CDR3 is CASSQSGNTIYF. The CDR3 DNA follows: TGTGCCAGCAGCCAATCAGGAAACACCATATATTTT.

V gene TRBV12-3 or TRBV12-4 combines with J gene TRBJ1-5; no definite D call. This CDR3 comprises 13 residues. The V end was cut by 2 bases, the J end by 2 bases, with 4 bases between. The CDR3 DNA reads as TGTGCCAGCAGTTTAATCGGCAATCAGCCCCAGCATTTT. Protein sequence: CASSLIGNQPQHF.

The gene calls are TRBV5-1 and TRBJ2-4; D is possibly TRBD2 (6 bases). Trimming shortened V by 4 bases and J by 9 bases, and 11 bases separated the two germline ends. This CDR3 comprises 12 residues. Germline values: CDR1 SGHRS, CDR2 YFSETQ. The CDR3 sequence: CASSPEGSIQYF. The CDR3 DNA follows: TGCGCCAGCAGCCCGGAGGGGAGCATTCAGTACTTC.

V and J are TRBV4-1 and TRBJ2-7; 12 bases agree with TRBD1. V lost 7 bases and J lost 0; bases outside the gene matches: 16. CDR1 and CDR2 (germline): MGHRA, YSYEKL. CDR3 length equals 19 residues. CDR3 in amino acids: CASTDLGTGGLIRSYEQYF. Written as DNA, the CDR3 is TGCGCCAGCACCGACTTAGGGACAGGGGGCCTTATTCGCTCCTACGAGCAGTACTTC.

V usage is TRBV5-5 and J usage is TRBJ1-2; D perhaps matches TRBD1 (6 bases). Germline values: CDR1 SGHKS, CDR2 YYEKEE (reference sequence). The CDR3 has 14 amino acids. The V and J ends lost 2 bases and 4 bases respectively, with 12 bases between them. The CDR3 DNA follows: TGTGCCAGCAGCTTCCGGGACAAAGGCTATGGCTACACCTTC. Translation gives CASSFRDKGYGYTF.

The chain employs TRBV14 and TRBJ2-7, with TRBD2 matching over 14 bases. This CDR3 comprises 16 residues. The ends lost 2 bases at V and 4 bases at J; junction bases unmatched: 4. The germline V gene encodes CDR1 SGHDN and CDR2 FVKESK. CDR3 protein: CASSQLTSGRGYEQYF. The DNA for the CDR3 is TGTGCCAGCAGCCAACTGACTAGCGGGAGGGGGTACGAGCAGTACTTC.

This clone has a handful of counts. CDR3 sequence (DNA): TGTGCCAGCGGCCTTATACAGGTCTCCTACAATGAGCAGTTCTTC. It specifies CASGLIQVSYNEQFF. The J gene is TRBJ2-1, the V gene TRBV28, with D possibly TRBD1 on 5 matching bases. Germline V CDR1 and CDR2: MDHEN, SYDVKM. The V and J ends lost 8 bases and 0 bases respectively, with 14 bases between them. The CDR3 spans 15 residues.

The chain is built from TRBV19 and TRBJ1-2; D is possibly TRBD1 (6 bases). Germline V gene lookup returns CDR1 LNHDA and CDR2 SQIVND (reference sequence). The CDR3 loop spans 13 amino acids. V was shortened by 10 bases and J by 5 bases, with 17 bases between the two germline ends. The CDR3 protein is CATPTQGRYGYTF. CDR3 sequence (DNA): TGTGCCACCCCGACACAGGGACGGTATGGCTACACCTTC.

In its sample, this clone was seen once. V usage is TRBV5-1 and J usage is TRBJ2-2, with a weak D call TRBD2 (7 bases). This CDR3 region has 17 residues. V lost 4 bases, J lost 5 bases, and 21 bases lay in between. Germline lookup yields CDR1 SGHRS and CDR2 YFSETQ. CDR3 sequence reads: CASSPELTGGRTGELFF. CDR3 bases: TGCGCCAGCAGCCCCGAGCTAACGGGGGGCCGGACCGGGGAGCTGTTTTTT. The variable domain in full, with the rest retrieved from reference TRBV5-1 and TRBJ2-2, is KAGVTQTPRYLIKTRGQQVTLSCSPISGHRSVSWYQQTPGQGLQFLFEYFSETQRNKGNFPGRFSGRQFSNSRSEMNVSTLELGDSALYLCASSPELTGGRTGELFFGEGSRLTVL.

V usage is TRBV4-1 and J usage is TRBJ2-7, with TRBD2 matching over 9 bases. The germline V gene has CDR1 MGHRA and CDR2 YSYEKL. The CDR3 runs to 16 residues. The V gene end was trimmed by 0 bases and the J gene end by 6 bases; junction bases not matched to a gene: 9. CDR3 amino acids: CASSQDGSLAGSEQYF. CDR3 sequence (DNA): TGCGCCAGCAGCCAAGATGGGAGTCTAGCGGGGTCCGAGCAGTACTTC.

This clone has more than one count but fewer than ten. V usage is TRBV28 and J usage is TRBJ2-1, with D perhaps matching TRBD2 (6 bases). The V end lost 6 bases, the J end lost 3 bases, and 12 bases lay between the germline ends. CDR3 size: 14 residues. Germline assignment: CDR1 MDHEN and CDR2 SYDVKM. The chain's CDR3 is CASSLIGGYNEQFF. The CDR3 DNA reads TGTGCCAGCAGCCTAATCGGGGGCTACAATGAGCAGTTCTTC.

The V and J genes are TRBV6-4 and TRBJ1-6, with D possibly matching TRBD1 (5 bases). Germline V gene data show CDR1 as MRHNA and CDR2 as SNTAGT. The CDR3 covers 14 residues. The ends were cut back, 2 bases at V and 7 bases at J, with 9 bases in the middle. In nucleotides, the CDR3 is TGTGCCAGCAGTGACGACAGCCAGAATTCACCCCTCCACTTT. Translating gives CASSDDSQNSPLHF.

The chain links TRBV5-1 to TRBJ2-1, with 14 bases aligning to TRBD2. This CDR3 is built from 20 residues. The trim removed 1 base at V and 8 bases at J, leaving 17 bases unmatched. Germline V CDR1 and CDR2: SGHRS, YFSETQ. CDR3 protein: CASSLQLPGTSGSRVDEQFF. In DNA, the CDR3 is TGCGCCAGCAGCTTGCAATTGCCCGGGACTAGCGGGAGTAGGGTCGATGAGCAGTTCTTC.

This rearrangement joins TRBV25-1 to TRBJ1-1, with D maybe TRBD1 (5 bases). CDR1 MGHDK and CDR2 SYGVNS come from the germline V gene. This CDR3 contains 12 residues. The germline V and J ends were trimmed by 4 bases and 8 bases, with 11 bases remaining between them. This CDR3 reads CASSVGPGEAFF. The CDR3, as DNA: TGTGCCAGCAGTGTGGGGCCAGGGGAAGCTTTCTTT.

The V call is TRBV24-1, the J call TRBJ1-2; 10 bases fit TRBD1. The CDR3 covers 13 residues. In germline, CDR1 is KGHDR, CDR2 SFDVKD. With V trimmed by 4 bases and J by 7 bases, 2 bases remained unmatched. CDR3 in DNA: TGTGCCACCAGTGAAAGGACAGGGGGTGGCTACACCTTC. It specifies CATSERTGGGYTF.

This clone was counted a single time. Other DNA sequences from this sample encode an identical CDR3 as well. The rearrangement uses TRBV7-8 and TRBJ1-2, with 10 positions matching TRBD1. Germline trimming cut 5 bases from V and 8 bases from J; bases unmatched to any gene: 5. The germline V gene encodes CDR1 SGHVS and CDR2 FQNEAQ. The CDR3 has 13 amino acids. CDR3 sequence: CASSPRTGGGYTF. The CDR3, as DNA: TGTGCCAGCAGCCCACGGACAGGGGGAGGCTACACCTTC.

This rearrangement joins TRBV21-1 to TRBJ1-2; the listed D gene, TRBD1, was not tested against the DNA. TRBV21-1 is a known pseudogene. CDR3 length: 14 residues. The CDR3 here is CASSPLMGLYGYTF. The CDR3 DNA reads as TGTGCCAGCAGCCCCTTGATGGGGCTCTATGGCTACACCTTC.

The rearrangement joins TRBV6-6 to TRBJ2-3; D gene ambiguous. Per germline, CDR1 MNHNY and CDR2 SVGAGI (reference sequence). V was trimmed by 7 bases and J by 3 bases, leaving 8 bases between them. The CDR3 totals 12 residues. CDR3: CASNPYTDTQYF. The CDR3 nucleotides are TGTGCCAGCAACCCCTATACAGATACGCAGTATTTT.